These 21 T cell receptor beta chains came from one sample sequenced in a study of regulatory T cells in long-lasting Graves disease. Specified time point: newly diagnosed GD, antithyroid drugs for less than 3 months. PBMC RNA was the source of the TCR library. CDR3 regions were amplified by Arm-PCR using iRepertoire HTBI primers to build TCR beta libraries. TCRdb used MiXCR to reprocess the multiplex PCR reads, holding one entry per CDR3 protein. The sample includes some 230,000 distinct CDR3 sequences, around 19% of them seen just once. Source: peripheral blood mononuclear cells (PBMCs), taken at new diagnosis, from a patient treated with antithyroid drugs. These receptors were taken from a female donor with Graves disease.

This clonotype came up many times. The chain recombines TRBV19 with TRBJ2-5, with 7 positions matching TRBD2. After removal of 7 bases from V and 2 bases from J, the junction contained 10 bases not matched to a gene. The CDR3 is 15 amino acids. Germline V gene sequence: CDR1 LNHDA, CDR2 SQIVND (reference sequence). The CDR3 DNA reads as TGTGCCAGTACCCCCCCTGGGGGGGGACAAGAGACCCAGTACTTC. Amino acid sequence: CASTPPGGGQETQYF.

This chain uses TRBV6-1 with TRBJ2-7; D may be TRBD1 (5 bases). From germline, CDR1 is MNHNS and CDR2 SASEGT. This CDR3 has 12 residues. The V gene lost 8 bases and the J gene lost 2 bases, with 10 bases spanning the gap. The CDR3 region is CASGQGTYEQYF. In nucleotides, the CDR3 is TGTGCCAGCGGGCAGGGCACCTACGAGCAGTACTTC.

This clonotype has just a few counts. The chain has TRBV7-3 and TRBJ2-1, with 10 bases identical to TRBD2. The germline CDR1 and CDR2 sequences are SGHTA and FQGTGA. CDR3 length: 19 residues. The J segment lost 2 bases and the V segment lost 5 bases, leaving 15 bases of the junction unmatched. This CDR3 reads CASSPDGLAGVITYNEQFF. The CDR3 nucleotides are TGTGCCAGCAGCCCGGATGGGCTAGCGGGAGTTATCACCTACAATGAGCAGTTCTTC.

This clonotype was observed at least ten times. The V gene is TRBV25-1, the J gene TRBJ2-7; D tentatively reads TRBD1 or TRBD2 (6 bases each). V was clipped by 7 bases and J by 0 bases, with 13 bases between them. CDR3 size: 14 residues. Germline assignment: CDR1 MGHDK and CDR2 SYGVNS. CDR3 protein: CASTPRGASYEQYF. Here the CDR3 DNA reads TGTGCCAGCACCCCTAGGGGGGCCTCCTACGAGCAGTACTTC.

This clonotype was recorded many times. The CDR3 nucleotides are TGTGCCAGCAGCGCAGCGGGGTACGAGCAGTACTTC. Translating gives CASSAAGYEQYF. This sequence joins TRBV3-1 and TRBJ2-7; 7 bases align to TRBD2. In germline, CDR1 is LGHDT, CDR2 YNNKEL (reference sequence). J was trimmed by 4 bases and V by 5 bases; bases with no gene match: 2. CDR3 length equals 12 residues.

The gene calls are TRBV3-1 and TRBJ2-7, with 10 nucleotides matching TRBD2. The CDR3 has 17 amino acids. Germline CDR1 and CDR2: LGHDT and YNNKEL (reference sequence). J lost 1 base, V lost 3 bases, and 9 bases had no gene match. CDR3 sequence: CASSQIPGTSVSYEQYF. DNA for the CDR3: TGTGCCAGCAGCCAGATTCCCGGGACTAGCGTATCCTACGAGCAGTACTTC.

In its sample, this clonotype was seen a few times. This chain links TRBV15 with TRBJ2-1, with TRBD2 matching 10 bases. CDR3 length: 19 residues. Unmatched junction bases numbered 16, after V lost 1 base and J lost 7 bases. Germline loops: CDR1 LNHNV, CDR2 YYDKDF (reference sequence). CDR3 in DNA: TGTGCCACCAGCAGAGGCCCAGGTACCGCTAGCGGGAGTAGGAATGAGCAGTTCTTC. Protein: CATSRGPGTASGSRNEQFF.

This clonotype was counted at least ten times. J is TRBJ1-1 and V is TRBV30; 8 nucleotides match TRBD1. This CDR3 is built from 13 residues. Germline loops: CDR1 GTSNPN, CDR2 SVGIG (reference sequence). After removal of 3 bases from V and 7 bases from J, the junction contained 7 bases not matched to a gene. This CDR3 reads CAWRRTGQSEAFF. The CDR3 coding sequence is TGTGCCTGGAGAAGGACAGGGCAAAGTGAAGCTTTCTTT. The full variable domain, its missing parts supplied by reference TRBV30 and TRBJ1-1, is SQTIHQWPATLVQPVGSPLSLECTVEGTSNPNLYWYRQAAGRGLQLLFYSVGIGQISSEVPQNLSASRPQDRQFILSSKKLLLSDSGFYLCAWRRTGQSEAFFGQGTRLTVV.

The chain has TRBV13 and TRBJ2-2; 14 nucleotides agree with TRBD2. In germline, CDR1 is PRHDT, CDR2 FYEKMQ (reference sequence). Trimming took 3 bases from V and 6 from J; bases not matched to a gene: 3. This CDR3 spans 16 amino acids. This CDR3 reads CASSLGLAGAAGELFF. DNA for the CDR3: TGTGCCAGCAGCTTGGGACTAGCGGGAGCTGCCGGGGAGCTGTTTTTT.

This clonotype was counted ten times or more. V is TRBV6-1 and J is TRBJ2-4, with D maybe TRBD2 (6 bases). This CDR3 has 13 residues. The germline gives CDR1 MNHNS, CDR2 SASEGT. The ends were cut back, 6 bases at V and 9 bases at J, with 15 bases in the middle. The CDR3 sequence is CASSDILGGIQYF. CDR3 coding DNA: TGTGCCAGCAGCGACATCCTGGGAGGCATTCAGTACTTC.

This clonotype was counted at least ten times. J is TRBJ1-2 and V is TRBV20-1, with 8 positions matching TRBD1. Trimming at V came to 2 bases and at J to 4 bases, leaving 6 bases not matched to a gene. Germline V CDR1 and CDR2: DFQATT, SNEGSKA (reference sequence). The CDR3 has 14 residues. This CDR3 is CSARLDRDGYGYTF. Written as DNA, the CDR3 is TGCAGTGCTAGACTGGACAGGGACGGCTATGGCTACACCTTC.

This clonotype was seen many times. The chain combines TRBV6-2 or TRBV6-3 with TRBJ1-2; perhaps TRBD1 as D (5 bases). This CDR3 contains 14 residues. Germline V gene lookup returns CDR1 MNHEY and CDR2 SVGEGT. Between the trimmed V and J ends, which lost 6 bases and 4 bases, there was a span of 15 bases. The CDR3 loop reads CASRGAGSLYGYTF. The CDR3 coding sequence is TGTGCCAGCAGGGGCGCAGGGAGCCTCTATGGCTACACCTTC.

This clonotype was picked up a small number of times. The chain combines TRBV20-1 with TRBJ2-7, with D unclear. Deletions cut 3 bases from V and 6 bases from J, with 6 bases between. The CDR3 runs 10 residues. Germline V gene sequence: CDR1 DFQATT, CDR2 SNEGSKA (reference sequence). CDR3 sequence (DNA): TGCAGTGCTAGTACCCGCGAGCAGTACTTC. Its translation is CSASTREQYF.

Comments on this clonotype: The germline gene is not matched at one end of the junction; a read error may be the cause. The rearrangement joins TRBV9 to TRBJ2-2; a possible D gene is TRBD2 (6 bases). The CDR3 is 17 residues long. Germline V CDR1 and CDR2: SGDLS, YYNGEE. The CDR3 DNA sequence: TGTGCCAACAGCGTAGGGAGCAGGCCAAAGAACACCGGGGGGCTGTTTTTT. This translates into CANSVGSRPKNTGGLFF.

This clonotype showed up many times. The rearrangement uses TRBV9 and TRBJ1-4; a possible D gene is TRBD1 (5 bases). Germline V gene data show CDR1 as SGDLS and CDR2 as YYNGEE. CDR3 length: 14 amino acids. The V gene lost 0 bases and the J gene lost 6 bases, with 9 bases spanning the gap. The CDR3 spells CASSVAGGDEKLFF. The CDR3 DNA reads as TGTGCCAGCAGCGTAGCTGGGGGGGATGAAAAACTGTTTTTT.

The sample holds many counts of this clonotype. V usage is TRBV18 and J usage is TRBJ2-1; D call uncertain. The CDR3 is 13 residues long. Trimming pared 3 bases from V and 2 bases from J, leaving 5 bases between. Germline loops: CDR1 KGHSH, CDR2 LQKENI. The CDR3 sequence is CASSPPPYNEQFF. As DNA, the CDR3 is TGTGCCAGCTCACCCCCCCCCTACAATGAGCAGTTCTTC.

This clonotype has at least ten counts. This chain joins TRBV20-1 and TRBJ2-5; 7 positions agree with TRBD2. Trimming took 0 bases from V and 3 from J; bases not matched to a gene: 13. The CDR3 has 17 amino acids. CDR1 and CDR2 (germline): DFQATT, SNEGSKA (reference sequence). DNA of the CDR3: TGCAGTGCTAGAGATCCTTCCCCAGCTAGCGGCAAAGAGACCCAGTACTTC. Residues: CSARDPSPASGKETQYF.

This clonotype was seen repeatedly, ten times or more. The rearrangement joins TRBV15 to TRBJ2-7; D ambiguous. V was trimmed by 3 bases and J by 7 bases, leaving 13 bases between them. The germline CDR1 and CDR2 sequences are LNHNV and YYDKDF (reference sequence). The CDR3 spans 13 residues. Here the CDR3 reads CATSSRQDREQYF. The CDR3 DNA reads TGTGCCACCAGCAGTCGGCAGGATCGAGAGCAGTACTTC.

In this sample, this clonotype turned up many times. The genes are TRBV30 and TRBJ1-2; 8 bases are a match to TRBD1. With V trimmed by 6 bases and J by 2 bases, 14 bases remained unmatched. CDR3 length: 16 amino acids. CDR1 and CDR2 from the germline V gene are GTSNPN and SVGIG (reference sequence). For the CDR3, the DNA is TGTGCCTGTTTTCTTAGGACAGGGACACCCAACTATGGCTACACCTTC. It encodes CACFLRTGTPNYGYTF.

This clonotype was picked up many times. The CDR3 is CASSYPYEQGNTGELFF. The CDR3, as DNA: TGTGCCAGCAGCTACCCATACGAACAGGGGAACACCGGGGAGCTGTTTTTT. The V call is TRBV7-3, the J call TRBJ2-2; D is possibly TRBD1 (6 bases). Germline CDR1 is SGHTA and CDR2 is FQGTGA. The CDR3 length is 17 residues. V was clipped by 4 bases and J by 1 base, with 16 bases between them.

The J gene is TRBJ2-3, the V gene TRBV20-1; 7 nucleotides agree with TRBD1. The V gene's germline CDR1 is DFQATT and CDR2 SNEGSKA (reference sequence). The CDR3 is made up of 13 amino acids. The trim removed 6 bases at V and 2 bases at J, leaving 5 bases unmatched. Here the CDR3 reads CSAVQGSTDTQYF. The CDR3, as DNA: TGCAGTGCCGTACAGGGGTCCACAGATACGCAGTATTTT.